This TCR beta chain originates from a study of T-cell memory formation after mild COVID-19. Across the whole study: The TCR clusters were mostly specific to one donor. Whole-study findings and limits: The study found contracting CD4+ clones mainly in CM and EM and contracting CD8+ clones in EMRA.

From 5'RACE with constant-segment primers came TCR alpha and TCR beta cDNA libraries that carried sample barcodes and UMIs. TCRdb independently ran MiXCR on the 5' RACE reads; one entry per CDR3 protein. The sample consists of 350,000 to 500,000 distinct CDR3 sequences, approximately 19% of them appearing once. Note on this clonotype: Its antigen is not known.

The TCR originated in a man aged 18-30 years who had mild COVID-19 (a few samples of this study predate the infection). Cell type and time point are not known. Input material: PBMCs or a T cell subset sorted from them (not recorded which).

The CDR3: CATRGGGVDTEAFF. The CDR3 DNA reads TGTGCCACCAGGGGGGGAGGGGTGGACACTGAAGCTTTCTTT. The V gene is TRBV24-1, the J gene TRBJ1-1, with D tentatively TRBD1 (5 bases). The V end was cut by 7 bases, the J end by 3 bases, with 14 bases between. From germline, CDR1 is KGHDR and CDR2 SFDVKD. The length of the CDR3 is 14 residues.